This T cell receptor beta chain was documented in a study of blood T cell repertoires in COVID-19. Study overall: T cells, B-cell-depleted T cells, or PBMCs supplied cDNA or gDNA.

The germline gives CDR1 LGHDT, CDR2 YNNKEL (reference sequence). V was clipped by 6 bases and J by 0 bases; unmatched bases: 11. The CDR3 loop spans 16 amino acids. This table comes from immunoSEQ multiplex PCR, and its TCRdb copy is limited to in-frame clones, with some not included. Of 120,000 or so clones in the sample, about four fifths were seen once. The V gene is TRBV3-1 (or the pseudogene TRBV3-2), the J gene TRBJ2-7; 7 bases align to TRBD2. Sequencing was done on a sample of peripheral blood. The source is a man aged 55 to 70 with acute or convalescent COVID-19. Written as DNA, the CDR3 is TGTGCCAGCAGTCACACCGGACTAGTCAACTCCTACGAGCAGTACTTC. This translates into CASSHTGLVNSYEQYF.